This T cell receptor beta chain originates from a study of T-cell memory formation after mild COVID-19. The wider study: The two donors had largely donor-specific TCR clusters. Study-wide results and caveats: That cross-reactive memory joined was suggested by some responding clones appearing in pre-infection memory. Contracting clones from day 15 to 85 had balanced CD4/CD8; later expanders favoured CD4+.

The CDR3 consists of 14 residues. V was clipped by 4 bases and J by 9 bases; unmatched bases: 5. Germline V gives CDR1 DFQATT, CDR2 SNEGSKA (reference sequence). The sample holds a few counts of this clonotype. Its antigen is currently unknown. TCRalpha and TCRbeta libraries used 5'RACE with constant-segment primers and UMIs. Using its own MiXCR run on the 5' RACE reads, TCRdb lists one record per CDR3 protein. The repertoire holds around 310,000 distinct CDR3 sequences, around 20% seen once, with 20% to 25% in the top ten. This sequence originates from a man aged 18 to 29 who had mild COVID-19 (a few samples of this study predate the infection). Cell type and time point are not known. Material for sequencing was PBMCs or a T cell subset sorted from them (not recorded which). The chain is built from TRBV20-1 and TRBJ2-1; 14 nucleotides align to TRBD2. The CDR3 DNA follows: TGCAGTGCTAAGACTAGCGGGGGGGTTAGTGAGCAGTTCTTC. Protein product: CSAKTSGGVSEQFF.